Presented here are 21 T cell receptor beta chains from one specimen sequenced in a study of T cells after posttransplantation cyclophosphamide. A marrow graft followed busulfan-fludarabine conditioning, with cyclophosphamide on days +3 and +4. The data were produced by immunoSEQ multiplex PCR, yet TCRdb's version contains in-frame clones alone and is incomplete. The data show some 16,000 clones, with roughly 80% seen just once and less than 35% held by the top ten. Specimen: CD8+ T cells sorted from PBMCs, collected about 1,900 days after a stem cell transplant with posttransplant cyclophosphamide. The receptor source for this set is a female patient aged 40-49 years who received an allogeneic stem cell transplant from a related donor, was CMV-positive, and had no GVHD. The graft donor may account for some of the T cells.

This clone was detected only a few times. The chain employs TRBV7-9 and TRBJ2-3, with D possibly matching TRBD1 (6 bases). This CDR3 has 14 residues. Per germline, CDR1 SEHNR and CDR2 FQNEAQ (reference sequence). V lost 4 bases, J lost 6 bases, and 14 bases lay in between. In DNA, the CDR3 is TGTGCCAGCAGCTCCTCGGGACATCCGGATACGCAGTATTTT. Its protein product is CASSSSGHPDTQYF.

The table lists this clone with a few counts. This chain links TRBV28 with TRBJ1-5, with D perhaps matching TRBD1 (6 bases). The CDR3 totals 15 residues. Trimming removed 6 bases at V and 5 bases at J, with 17 bases between. The germline CDR1 and CDR2 sequences are MDHEN and SYDVKM. The CDR3 region has the DNA TGTGCCAGCAGCGAGAATGGGGACACCGATCAGCCCCAGCATTTT. Protein product: CASSENGDTDQPQHF.

This clone was recorded only once. The chain uses TRBV27 and TRBJ2-3; D unclear. V dropped 6 bases and J dropped 2 bases, with 15 bases sitting between them. Germline CDR1 is MNHEY and CDR2 is SMNVEV (reference sequence). There are 15 residues in the CDR3. The DNA for the CDR3 is TGTGCCAGCAGCTCACTCGCTTACGCCACAGATACGCAGTATTTT. As protein: CASSSLAYATDTQYF.

J is TRBJ2-3 and V is TRBV4-3, with 9 bases fitting TRBD2. The germline CDR1 and CDR2 sequences are LGHNA and YSLEER. The CDR3 loop spans 21 amino acids. J gave up 0 bases and V 4 bases, and 20 bases lay outside the gene matches. As DNA, the CDR3 is TGCGCCAGCAGCCTCCTGGGGCTAGCGGGGTTATCCTACGCTAGCACAGATACGCAGTATTTT. It translates to CASSLLGLAGLSYASTDTQYF.

This clone was recorded once. V usage is TRBV27 and J usage is TRBJ2-7; perhaps TRBD2 as D (6 bases). There are 14 residues in the CDR3. Germline values: CDR1 MNHEY, CDR2 SMNVEV (reference sequence). The V gene lost 4 bases and the J gene lost 4 bases, with 14 bases spanning the gap. In nucleotides, the CDR3 is TGTGCCAGCAGTTCGGGGGTTATGACTTACGAGCAGTACTTC. This gives the protein CASSSGVMTYEQYF.

The chain carries TRBV5-4 and TRBJ2-7; 11 positions agree with TRBD2. The CDR3 sequence is 16 residues long. Germline V gives CDR1 SGHNT, CDR2 YYREEE (reference sequence). V was clipped by 2 bases and J by 1 base; unmatched bases: 5. The CDR3 DNA reads as TGTGCCAGCAGCTTAAGCGGACTAGCGGGTTCCTACGAGCAGTACTTC. Translated: CASSLSGLAGSYEQYF. Complete variable domain (other parts from reference TRBV5-4 and TRBJ2-7): ETGVTQSPTHLIKTRGQQVTLRCSSQSGHNTVSWYQQALGQGPQFIFQYYREEENGRGNFPPRFSGLQFPNYSSELNVNALELDDSALYLCASSLSGLAGSYEQYFGPGTRLTVT.

The gene calls are TRBV28 and TRBJ2-3; the D is unclear. Germline V gives CDR1 MDHEN, CDR2 SYDVKM. The CDR3 covers 14 residues. Trimming left V 5 bases short and J 1 base short, with 10 bases between. DNA of the CDR3: TGTGCCAGCAGTCCTACCCCGCGCACAGATACGCAGTATTTT. It encodes CASSPTPRTDTQYF.

The chain is built from TRBV9 and TRBJ2-3, with 8 bases lining up with TRBD2. J gave up 4 bases and V 0 bases, and 7 bases lay outside the gene matches. The CDR3 runs to 16 residues. Germline-derived CDR1 and CDR2 are SGDLS and YYNGEE. In DNA form, the CDR3 reads TGTGCCAGCAGCGTAGGCCCGACTAGCGATGCAGATACGCAGTATTTT. Translated: CASSVGPTSDADTQYF.

V and J are TRBV7-9 and TRBJ2-7; 8 bases align to TRBD2. V gave up 0 bases and J gave up 1 base; unmatched junction bases: 2. CDR1 is SEHNR and CDR2 is FQNEAQ in the germline V gene (reference sequence). CDR3 length equals 15 residues. CDR3 nucleotide sequence: TGTGCCAGCAGCTTAGCGGCGGGGGGTTCCTACGAGCAGTACTTC. This codes for CASSLAAGGSYEQYF. Filled out from reference TRBV7-9 and TRBJ2-7, the complete variable domain reads DTGVSQNPRHKITKRGQNVTFRCDPISEHNRLYWYRQTLGQGPEFLTYFQNEAQLEKSRLLSDRFSAERPKGSFSTLEIQRTEQGDSAMYLCASSLAAGGSYEQYFGPGTRLTVT.

A single count supports this clone. The chain is built from TRBV6-6 and TRBJ2-7, with 8 bases identical to TRBD1. The CDR3 runs 14 residues. Trimming removed 2 bases from V and 10 bases from J; junction bases left unmatched: 10. Germline assignment: CDR1 MNHNY and CDR2 SVGAGI (reference sequence). CDR3 in amino acids: CASSYDSGTGEQYF. The CDR3 DNA sequence: TGTGCCAGCAGTTACGATTCCGGGACAGGCGAACAGTACTTC.

The chain couples TRBV4-3 to TRBJ1-1; unclear D gene. V shed 0 bases and J shed 3 bases, with 17 bases lying between them. This CDR3 has 17 residues. The germline V gene encodes CDR1 LGHNA and CDR2 YSLEER. CDR3: CASSQDFPGPGDTEAFF. In DNA form, the CDR3 reads TGCGCCAGCAGCCAAGATTTCCCAGGTCCAGGTGACACTGAAGCTTTCTTT.

The chain recombines TRBV29-1 with TRBJ2-2, with TRBD2 matching 10 bases. The CDR3 is made up of 16 amino acids. J lost 5 bases, V lost 0 bases, and 6 bases had no gene match. The germline V gene encodes CDR1 SQVTM and CDR2 ANQGSEA. The CDR3 sequence: CSVEDGASGSTGELFF. The CDR3 DNA is TGCAGCGTTGAAGATGGGGCTAGCGGGAGTACCGGGGAGCTGTTTTTT.

The genes are TRBV6-1 and TRBJ2-7, with 10 bases matching TRBD1. Trimming cost V 6 bases and J 2 bases; bases outside gene matches: 7. Germline CDR1 MNHNS, CDR2 SASEGT. This CDR3 contains 15 residues. CDR3 region: CASREWGTGAYEQYF. CDR3 in DNA: TGTGCCAGCAGAGAGTGGGGGACAGGGGCCTACGAGCAGTACTTC.

This chain uses TRBV4-1 with TRBJ2-3; 8 positions agree with TRBD2. With V trimmed by 5 bases and J by 4 bases, 8 bases remained unmatched. Per the germline V gene, CDR1 is MGHRA and CDR2 is YSYEKL. This CDR3 has 15 residues. This chain's CDR3 is CASSDKPGGADTQYF. The CDR3, as DNA: TGCGCCAGCAGCGATAAACCGGGGGGGGCAGATACGCAGTATTTT.

The chain is built from TRBV9 and TRBJ1-3; D remains ambiguous. The CDR3 extends over 16 amino acids. The germline gives CDR1 SGDLS, CDR2 YYNGEE. With 0 bases removed from V and 0 bases from J, the gap between germline ends came to 10 bases. The CDR3 nucleotides read TGTGCCAGCAGCGTAGGGCAGGCAGTCTCTGGAAACACCATATATTTT. Translation gives CASSVGQAVSGNTIYF.

This clone was recorded a few times. The chain couples TRBV12-5 to TRBJ1-5; D is undetermined. The V gene's germline CDR1 is LGHNT and CDR2 FRNRAP. Trimming pared 0 bases from V and 7 bases from J, leaving 16 bases between. The CDR3 runs to 16 residues. The CDR3 loop reads CASGLVREPEGQPQHF. CDR3 in DNA: TGTGCTAGTGGTTTGGTACGGGAGCCGGAGGGCCAGCCCCAGCATTTT.

This clone was observed once. V gene TRBV7-6 combines with J gene TRBJ2-1; a weak D match, TRBD2 (6 bases). Trimming removed 1 base from V and 8 bases from J, with 12 bases in between. The CDR3 sequence is 14 residues long. Germline V gene data show CDR1 as SGHVS and CDR2 as FNYEAQ. CDR3 DNA: TGTGCCAGCAGCTTAGGACTAGGGGTCGATGAGCAGTTCTTC. Its translation is CASSLGLGVDEQFF.

J is TRBJ1-1 and V is TRBV7-9; D is perhaps TRBD1 (5 bases). The length of the CDR3 is 11 residues. Germline CDR1 SEHNR, CDR2 FQNEAQ (reference sequence). Trimming took off 5 bases at V and 7 bases at J, with 8 bases between the two ends. CDR3 coding DNA: TGTGCCAGCAGCGACAGTAGTGAAGCTTTCTTT. This gives the protein CASSDSSEAFF.

This rearrangement joins TRBV6-5 to TRBJ2-7; 9 nucleotides match TRBD1. CDR3 size: 15 residues. Losses at the gene ends were 4 bases for V and 4 bases for J; bases not matched to a gene: 8. Germline CDR1 reads MNHEY; CDR2 reads SVGAGI. CDR3 sequence: CASSSPRTGVYEQYF. The CDR3, as DNA: TGTGCCAGCAGTTCCCCTAGGACAGGGGTTTACGAGCAGTACTTC.

The chain employs TRBV4-1 and TRBJ1-1; perhaps TRBD1 as D (5 bases). Germline V gene lookup returns CDR1 MGHRA and CDR2 YSYEKL. V lost 0 bases and J 8 bases, leaving 16 bases between the germline ends. The CDR3 runs 15 residues. The CDR3 is CASSQDWAERGEAFF. The CDR3 coding sequence is TGCGCCAGCAGCCAAGATTGGGCGGAAAGGGGAGAAGCTTTCTTT.

This clone appeared a few times. The chain employs TRBV4-1 and TRBJ2-7; D gene uncertain. There are 13 residues in the CDR3. In germline, CDR1 is MGHRA, CDR2 YSYEKL. V lost 3 bases to trimming and J lost 1 base, with 7 bases between them. DNA of the CDR3: TGCGCCAGCAGCCATAGAGTTTCCTACGAGCAGTACTTC. It specifies CASSHRVSYEQYF.